This T cell receptor beta chain was recorded in a study of blood T cells in healthy people across ages (dated by TCRdb to the mid-2010s). About the full investigation: In model experiments, template switching captured roughly one uniquely barcoded TCR beta cDNA molecule for every two T cells. Two additional independent replicas of 1 million unique cDNA reads from the same blood draw were analyzed for two donors (one aged 18 to 30 and one aged 80 or older). To avoid experimental bias, donors of different ages were spread randomly across the sequencing lanes. The donors were divided into four age groups: young (average approximately 17 years), middle-aged (about 39), aged (about 61) and long-lived (roughly 88). The study measured age-related changes in TCR beta repertoire diversity using deep sequencing normalized with unique cDNA molecular identifiers.

At the junction V is shortened by 5 bases and J by 2 bases, with 13 bases in between. The CDR3 goes from the cysteine to the phenylalanine over 14 residues. The retained sequence is limited to the CDR3, 42 bases, with the frame set at the first base. CDR1 and CDR2 were assigned from the germline V gene (reference sequence) as LGHDT and YNNKEL. At least ten counts were recorded for this clonotype. It has no known antigen specificity. Qualities for individual bases were not recorded, and no much larger clone is one base off. Donors were roughly 40 systemically healthy Caucasian individuals from Russia aged roughly 6 to 95 years. Each donor gave 8.5 to 10 milliliters of peripheral blood, collected into EDTA-treated Vacutainer tubes. Ficoll-Paque density-gradient centrifugation was used to isolate PBMCs, with at least 6 million obtained per sample. Total RNA was extracted from PBMCs with Trizol reagent, with at least 6 micrograms obtained per sample. Naive CD45RAhigh/CD27high T cell percentages were measured by flow cytometry on a PBMC aliquot from every donor.

Findings and caveats that apply to the study as a whole: The long-lived group showed more naive CD4+ T cells, fewer expanded clones and increased TCR diversity than the aged group, suggesting age selection. As age increased, observed TCR beta diversity per million T cells dropped in a roughly linear way, and a significant reduction was already evident by age 40. Total diversity estimates from one million sequenced T cells were considered lower bounds and underestimates. Observed TCR beta diversity correlated strongly with the percentage of naive T cells measured by flow cytometry. Since profiling was done on bulk unsorted PBMCs, naive and antigen-experienced compartments could not be conclusively compared. The CMV infection status of donors was not known, potentially confounding age-related changes in expanded clonotypes.

Library preparation was by 5' RACE. Sequencing used an Illumina HiSeq 2500. A second about 7 to 11 cycle PCR used a sample-barcoded 5' primer and a J-beta primer mix. Each TCR beta cDNA molecule received a unique molecular identifier from a template-switch 5' adaptor carrying 12 random nucleotides. At least 2.5 million CDR3-containing paired-end reads were obtained from each sample. First-strand cDNA synthesis was performed from all RNA using the Mint cDNA synthesis kit, with priming by a TRBC-specific oligonucleotide. After uracil-DNA glycosylase treatment, a first 18-cycle PCR used universal primers M1SS and BC2_uni_R on all cDNA. The source study handled its data this way. Normalization of each sample was performed by random selection of 1 million high-quality reads, each carrying a distinct molecular identifier. Reads sharing molecular identifiers were discarded rather than binned into consensus sequences. CDR3 identification, clonotype clustering and error correction used MiTCR with a Q25 quality threshold and the strictest error-elimination algorithm. A nonparametric unseen species model with Euler transformation was used to estimate lower-bound total TCR beta diversity. TCRdb trimmed the raw reads at Q25, called clones with MiXCR and kept productive beta chains. Duplicate CDR3 protein sequences are folded into a single record with the most common DNA and genes. These V and J calls are TCRdb output, not the study's own analysis. The sample yields approximately 810,000 distinct CDR3 sequences; around 30% were counted once. Jointly, the top ten make up 15% to 20% of the sample.

The sequencing input was blood. Recombination linked TRBV3-1 to TRBJ2-7, and the D gene may be TRBD1, 6 bases matching. The TCR was taken from an elderly woman in good health. For the CDR3, the sequence is CASSTTTGTYEQYF. The DNA is TGTGCCAGCAGCACGACGACAGGCACCTACGAGCAGTACTTC.